A single sample is the source of the 20 T cell receptor beta chains below, sequenced in a study of OX40 agonist ivuxolimab in advanced cancers. The repertoire was sequenced with immunoSEQ multiplex PCR; TCRdb's copy has only in-frame clones and lacks some. This sample has 35,000 to 50,000 clones; 80% to 90% occur once, and the top ten carry over 0.55%. The sample in question was CD4+ or CD8+ T cells sorted from blood, obtained in a trial of the OX40 agonist ivuxolimab. The receptors derive from an adult with an advanced solid tumor such as melanoma, head and neck, liver or kidney cancer.

The chain links TRBV6-4 to TRBJ2-1, with 12 bases lining up with TRBD1. Germline-derived CDR1 and CDR2 are MRHNA and SNTAGT. V dropped 6 bases and J dropped 2; count of bases not matched to a gene: 2. There are 15 residues in the CDR3. This chain's CDR3 is CASRRDRGPYNEQFF. The CDR3 DNA sequence: TGTGCCAGCAGGAGGGACAGGGGGCCCTACAATGAGCAGTTCTTC.

V gene TRBV5-1 combines with J gene TRBJ1-1, with D uncertain. The V gene lost 0 bases and the J gene lost 8 bases, with 14 bases spanning the gap. CDR3 length equals 14 residues. Per germline, CDR1 SGHRS and CDR2 YFSETQ. The CDR3 sequence: CASSLDQRLNEAFF. The CDR3 region has the DNA TGCGCCAGCAGCTTGGATCAGAGGCTCAACGAAGCTTTCTTT.

The chain carries TRBV5-4 and TRBJ2-7, with D maybe TRBD1 (6 bases). This CDR3 is 13 amino acids long. V lost 2 bases to trimming and J lost 6 bases, with 12 bases between them. Germline V gene data show CDR1 as SGHNT and CDR2 as YYREEE (reference sequence). DNA for the CDR3: TGTGCCAGCAGCTTCCGACAGGAAGGCGAGCAGTACTTC. Its translation: CASSFRQEGEQYF.

The CDR3 bases are TGTGCCAGCAGGGGGACAGGGAGCTCCTACAATGAGCAGTTCTTC. Its translation is CASRGTGSSYNEQFF. The rearrangement uses TRBV2 and TRBJ2-1; 9 bases fit TRBD1. The germline V gene encodes CDR1 SNHLY and CDR2 FYNNEI. The CDR3 contains 15 residues. The junction had 3 bases not matched to a gene; V was cut back by 6 bases and J by 0 bases.

V usage is TRBV5-1 and J usage is TRBJ2-3; D not certain. V was pared by 5 bases and J by 5 bases, with 9 bases between. The CDR3 sequence is 12 residues long. Germline CDR1 SGHRS, CDR2 YFSETQ. CDR3 in DNA: TGCGCCAGCAGGCTAGGAGAAGATACGCAGTATTTT. This encodes CASRLGEDTQYF.

V gene TRBV5-6 combines with J gene TRBJ2-7; possibly TRBD1 for D (6 bases). Germline-derived CDR1 and CDR2 are SGHDT and YYEEEE. Trimming pared 0 bases from V and 6 bases from J, leaving 13 bases between. The CDR3 contains 14 residues. The CDR3 reads CASSLEQGQREQYF. CDR3 DNA sequence: TGTGCCAGCAGCTTGGAACAGGGCCAGCGCGAGCAGTACTTC. Based on the CDR3 plus reference TRBV5-6 and TRBJ2-7, the full variable domain is DAGVTQSPTHLIKTRGQQVTLRCSPKSGHDTVSWYQQALGQGPQFIFQYYEEEERQRGNFPDRFSGHQFPNYSSELNVNALLLGDSALYLCASSLEQGQREQYFGPGTRLTVT.

This clone occurred once. The rearrangement joins TRBV5-5 to TRBJ2-7; D is undetermined. The CDR3 is made up of 15 amino acids. Germline CDR1 SGHKS, CDR2 YYEKEE (reference sequence). Trimming stripped 0 bases from V and 2 bases from J, with 12 bases between. CDR3 amino acids: CASSLGRVGAYEQYF. The CDR3 bases are TGTGCCAGCAGCTTGGGTCGGGTCGGAGCCTACGAGCAGTACTTC.

The J gene is TRBJ2-7, the V gene TRBV5-4, with TRBD1 identical over 8 bases. The germline CDR1 and CDR2 sequences are SGHNT and YYREEE (reference sequence). The CDR3 is 15 amino acids. The V segment lost 2 bases and the J segment 3 bases; nucleotides outside the gene matches: 7. The DNA for the CDR3 is TGTGCCAGCAGCTTCGTCGACAGGGGCAACTACGAGCAGTACTTC. Protein product: CASSFVDRGNYEQYF. Drawing the rest from reference TRBV5-4 and TRBJ2-7, the complete variable domain is ETGVTQSPTHLIKTRGQQVTLRCSSQSGHNTVSWYQQALGQGPQFIFQYYREEENGRGNFPPRFSGLQFPNYSSELNVNALELDDSALYLCASSFVDRGNYEQYFGPGTRLTVT.

The genes are TRBV5-1 and TRBJ1-5; D gene uncertain. CDR3 length: 14 amino acids. Germline V lookup: CDR1 SGHRS, CDR2 YFSETQ. V dropped 0 bases and J dropped 0 bases, with 4 bases sitting between them. DNA of the CDR3: TGCGCCAGCAGCTTGGATAGTAGCAATCAGCCCCAGCATTTT. Its protein product is CASSLDSSNQPQHF.

The chain is built from TRBV29-1 and TRBJ2-2; tentative D call: TRBD2 (5 bases). The V and J ends lost 3 bases and 5 bases respectively, with 13 bases between them. The CDR3 is 14 residues long. Germline CDR1 reads SQVTM; CDR2 reads ANQGSEA. CDR3 in amino acids: CSVDAGTRTGELFF. In DNA form, the CDR3 reads TGCAGCGTTGATGCGGGTACTCGGACCGGGGAGCTGTTTTTT.

About this clone itself: The conserved final phenylalanine or tryptophan is absent from the CDR3, which likely points to a read error. The chain links TRBV7-2 to TRBJ1-6; D is uncertain. V lost 4 bases and J lost 10, with 14 bases in between. In germline, CDR1 is SGHTA, CDR2 FQGNSA. The CDR3 is made up of 14 amino acids. The CDR3: CASSSIGVASPLHL. In DNA form, the CDR3 reads TGTGCCAGCAGCTCGATCGGGGTAGCCTCACCCCTCCACCTT.

This sequence joins TRBV18 and TRBJ1-3, with D hard to call. The V gene lost 1 base and the J gene lost 0 bases, with 10 bases spanning the gap. CDR3 length: 16 residues. Germline loops: CDR1 KGHSH, CDR2 LQKENI. The CDR3 sequence is CASSPRGPSSGNTIYF. The CDR3 DNA is TGTGCCAGCTCACCACGAGGCCCGAGCTCTGGAAACACCATATATTTT.

This sequence joins TRBV2 and TRBJ1-4, with D unresolved. Germline-derived CDR1 and CDR2 are SNHLY and FYNNEI. Trimming took off 6 bases at V and 0 bases at J, with 5 bases between the two ends. The CDR3 is 13 residues long. CDR3 region: CASRDATNEKLFF. CDR3 sequence (DNA): TGTGCCAGCAGAGATGCAACTAATGAAAAACTGTTTTTT.

The CDR3 spells CASSSDRSTGEQYF. The DNA for the CDR3 is TGTGCCAGCAGCTCGGACAGGTCAACGGGCGAGCAGTACTTC. The rearrangement joins TRBV7-2 to TRBJ2-7, with 7 bases matching TRBD1. Germline V gene lookup returns CDR1 SGHTA and CDR2 FQGNSA. The CDR3 consists of 14 residues. Trimming at V came to 4 bases and at J to 6 bases, leaving 9 bases not matched to a gene.

The CDR3 spells CASSSAALQIYEQYF. The CDR3 DNA reads as TGTGCCAGCAGCTCGGCGGCACTGCAGATCTACGAGCAGTACTTC. This chain links TRBV7-2 with TRBJ2-7; D not resolved. Looked up from germline, CDR1 is SGHTA and CDR2 is FQGNSA. Trimming left V 4 bases short and J 3 bases short, with 16 bases between. This CDR3 has 15 residues.

V usage is TRBV28 and J usage is TRBJ1-2; weak D call: TRBD1 (6 bases). V lost 6 bases to trimming and J lost 4 bases, with 30 bases between them. This CDR3 region has 19 residues. CDR1 is MDHEN, CDR2 SYDVKM, per germline. The CDR3 nucleotides read TGTGCCAGCAGCCTTATAGGGTTCACAGGGAGAGCCGGGTTCTATGGCTACACCTTC. As protein: CASSLIGFTGRAGFYGYTF.

This chain uses TRBV29-1 with TRBJ2-7; D perhaps matches TRBD2 (6 bases). The CDR3 runs to 11 residues. Trimming took off 7 bases at V and 6 bases at J, with 13 bases between the two ends. The germline V gene encodes CDR1 SQVTM and CDR2 ANQGSEA. The CDR3 protein is CSGGVSLEQYF. CDR3 nucleotides: TGCAGCGGGGGGGTTTCTCTCGAGCAGTACTTC.

The rearrangement joins TRBV9 to TRBJ1-1, with 9 bases matching TRBD1. Germline CDR1 reads SGDLS; CDR2 reads YYNGEE. V lost 3 bases, J lost 3 bases, and 6 bases stayed unmatched. The CDR3 has 15 residues. The CDR3, as DNA: TGTGCCAGCAGCGCCACAGGGGGCTCCTACACTGAAGCTTTCTTT. It encodes CASSATGGSYTEAFF.

The V call is TRBV5-5, the J call TRBJ2-7; no definite D call. Germline V lookup: CDR1 SGHKS, CDR2 YYEKEE (reference sequence). This CDR3 contains 11 residues. Trimming took 7 bases from V and 3 from J, leaving 8 bases between them. Here the CDR3 reads CASETGYEQYF. For the CDR3, the DNA is TGTGCCAGCGAGACGGGCTACGAGCAGTACTTC.

The rearrangement links TRBV19 to TRBJ2-3; D tentatively fits TRBD1 or TRBD2 (5 bases each). With 6 bases removed from V and 2 bases from J, the gap between germline ends came to 15 bases. Germline V lookup: CDR1 LNHDA, CDR2 SQIVND (reference sequence). The CDR3 has 15 residues. This chain's CDR3 is CASSTLGGTTDTQYF. CDR3 sequence (DNA): TGTGCCAGTAGCACGCTTGGGGGAACCACAGATACGCAGTATTTT.